A single sample is the source of the 27 T cell receptor beta chains below, sequenced in a study of blood T cell repertoires in COVID-19. Data came from immunoSEQ multiplex PCR; TCRdb stores just in-frame clones and leaves some out. The repertoire holds more than 90,000 clones, with around 80% as singletons. Sequenced material: peripheral blood. These receptors all stem from a human donor in a cohort sampled during active COVID-19.

The gene calls are TRBV6-5 and TRBJ2-1; possible D gene TRBD1, 5 bases. Trimming left V 4 bases short and J 9 bases short, with 10 bases between. CDR3 size: 12 residues. Per the germline V gene, CDR1 is MNHEY and CDR2 is SVGAGI. In DNA form, the CDR3 reads TGTGCCAGCAGTTCTCCGCAGGGTGAGCAGTTCTTC. Translation gives CASSSPQGEQFF.

This clone has more than one count but fewer than ten. V and J are TRBV19 and TRBJ2-7, with 7 bases that match TRBD1. J gave up 2 bases and V 8 bases, and 0 bases lay outside the gene matches. The V gene's germline CDR1 is LNHDA and CDR2 SQIVND (reference sequence). This CDR3 contains 11 residues. This CDR3 is CASGTAYEQYF. The CDR3 DNA follows: TGTGCCAGTGGGACAGCCTACGAGCAGTACTTC.

J is TRBJ1-2 and V is TRBV18, with D perhaps TRBD1 (6 bases). The CDR3 runs 17 residues. With 3 bases removed from V and 6 bases from J, the gap between germline ends came to 23 bases. CDR1 is KGHSH and CDR2 is LQKENI in the germline V gene. The CDR3 is CASSPGLPGAQVDGYTF. The DNA for the CDR3 is TGTGCCAGCTCACCGGGATTGCCAGGGGCCCAAGTGGATGGCTACACCTTC.

This chain connects TRBV10-3 to TRBJ1-2; D is perhaps TRBD1 (5 bases). The V and J ends lost 4 bases and 3 bases respectively, with 12 bases between them. This CDR3 has 14 residues. Looked up from germline, CDR1 is ENHRY and CDR2 is SYGVKD. CDR3: CAISGQTEDYGYTF. CDR3 coding DNA: TGTGCCATCAGTGGGCAGACAGAAGACTATGGCTACACCTTC.

The chain combines TRBV19 with TRBJ1-4; 9 bases line up with TRBD1. Germline V lookup: CDR1 LNHDA, CDR2 SQIVND (reference sequence). The CDR3 is 14 amino acids. Trimming cost V 4 bases and J 8 bases; bases outside gene matches: 5. This CDR3 reads CASSTTGGIEKLFF. DNA of the CDR3: TGTGCCAGTAGTACTACAGGGGGCATCGAAAAACTGTTTTTT.

The chain combines TRBV28 with TRBJ1-5; D remains ambiguous. The CDR3 runs 14 residues. From germline, CDR1 is MDHEN and CDR2 SYDVKM. V dropped 7 bases and J dropped 0 bases, with 10 bases sitting between them. In DNA form, the CDR3 reads TGTGCCAGCATCCTAGACTCTAGCAATCAGCCCCAGCATTTT. It encodes CASILDSSNQPQHF.

The chain links TRBV28 to TRBJ2-1, with TRBD2 matching 7 bases. The V and J ends lost 5 bases and 4 bases, in that order; junction bases with no gene match: 5. The CDR3 runs 14 residues. Germline lookup yields CDR1 MDHEN and CDR2 SYDVKM. CDR3 DNA sequence: TGTGCCAGCAGTCCCCCTAGCGGTTACAATGAGCAGTTCTTC. Its translation: CASSPPSGYNEQFF.

This chain joins TRBV4-1 and TRBJ2-3; perhaps TRBD1 as D (5 bases). The CDR3 has 15 residues. Between the trimmed V and J ends, which lost 0 bases and 2 bases, there was a span of 9 bases. Germline values: CDR1 MGHRA, CDR2 YSYEKL. The CDR3 sequence is CASSQDWGLTDTQYF. CDR3 nucleotides: TGCGCCAGCAGCCAAGATTGGGGCCTCACAGATACGCAGTATTTT.

This chain uses TRBV5-4 with TRBJ2-3, with D possibly matching TRBD2 (5 bases). Germline-derived CDR1 and CDR2 are SGHNT and YYREEE (reference sequence). With 4 bases removed from V and 0 bases from J, the gap between germline ends came to 15 bases. The CDR3 is 16 amino acids. CDR3 DNA sequence: TGTGCCAGCAGCACCGCGGGTATTACTAGCACAGATACGCAGTATTTT. This gives the protein CASSTAGITSTDTQYF.

This rearrangement joins TRBV10-3 to TRBJ2-1, with TRBD2 identical over 13 bases. The V gene end was trimmed by 6 bases and the J gene end by 7 bases; junction bases not matched to a gene: 6. CDR3 length: 15 amino acids. Germline CDR1 and CDR2: ENHRY and SYGVKD. CDR3 bases: TGTGCCATCAGAGCCGGGACTAGCGGGAAAAATGAGCAGTTCTTC. It codes for CAIRAGTSGKNEQFF.

The chain joins TRBV5-1 to TRBJ1-1; TRBD1 agrees at 9 bases. Trimming took 8 bases from V and 3 from J; bases not matched to a gene: 5. This CDR3 spans 13 amino acids. Germline CDR1 SGHRS, CDR2 YFSETQ. The CDR3 here is CASKGQGYTEAFF. CDR3 nucleotides: TGCGCCAGTAAGGGACAGGGATACACTGAAGCTTTCTTT.

The CDR3 bases are TGCGCCAGCAGCCAAGCAGACAGGACGATCCTAACAGATACGCAGTATTTT. Residues: CASSQADRTILTDTQYF. This chain joins TRBV4-3 and TRBJ2-3; tentatively, D is TRBD1 (6 bases). CDR3 size: 17 residues. With 1 base removed from V and 3 bases from J, the gap between germline ends came to 17 bases. From germline, CDR1 is LGHNA and CDR2 YSLEER.

J is TRBJ2-7 and V is TRBV3-1 (or the pseudogene TRBV3-2); TRBD1 aligns across 8 bases. From germline, CDR1 is LGHDT and CDR2 YNNKEL (reference sequence). This CDR3 is built from 15 residues. The trim removed 1 base at V and 4 bases at J, leaving 6 bases unmatched. The CDR3 is CASSQAQGGTYEQYF. The CDR3 DNA sequence: TGTGCCAGCAGCCAAGCACAGGGGGGAACTTACGAGCAGTACTTC.

This clone occurred once. Germline and junction disagree at one end, which may indicate a read error. This chain connects TRBV19 to TRBJ2-1; 12 bases fit TRBD2. The CDR3 runs 17 residues. Germline CDR1 LNHDA, CDR2 SQIVND (reference sequence). The CDR3 coding sequence is TGTGCTAGTAGAGGGGCTAGCGGGAGGGCCAAGCACAATGAGCAGTTCTTC. It codes for CASRGASGRAKHNEQFF. Combining the CDR3 with reference TRBV19 and TRBJ2-1 gives the whole variable domain DGGITQSPKYLFRKEGQNVTLSCEQNLNHDAMYWYRQDPGQGLRLIYYSQIVNDFQKGDIAEGYSVSREKKESFPLTVTSAQKNPTAFYLCASRGASGRAKHNEQFFGPGTRLTVL.

The chain links TRBV10-1 to TRBJ2-7; no clear D. Looked up from germline, CDR1 is WNHNN and CDR2 is SYGVQD (reference sequence). Trimming cost V 6 bases and J 6 bases, with 6 bases left between them. The CDR3 contains 10 residues. The CDR3 region has the DNA TGCGCCAGCAGCCGCAGCGAGCAGTACTTC. Its translation: CASSRSEQYF.

V is TRBV11-2 and J is TRBJ1-1, with 8 bases aligning to TRBD1. The V and J ends lost 1 base and 5 bases, in that order; junction bases with no gene match: 6. The CDR3 consists of 15 residues. Germline values: CDR1 SGHAT, CDR2 FQNNGV. The CDR3 region has the DNA TGTGCCAGCAGCTTAGCACGAGACAGGGGTACTGAAGCTTTCTTT. Translation: CASSLARDRGTEAFF.

The chain employs TRBV7-2 and TRBJ1-4; 9 nucleotides match TRBD1. V trimming: 4 bases; J trimming: 8 bases; junction bases outside the gene matches: 5. Germline V lookup: CDR1 SGHTA, CDR2 FQGNSA. This CDR3 is built from 14 residues. The CDR3 nucleotides read TGTGCCAGCAGCTCACAGGGGGCAGGGGAAAAACTGTTTTTT. As protein: CASSSQGAGEKLFF.

This clone showed up just a few times. V and J are TRBV19 and TRBJ1-2; a possible D gene is TRBD1 (5 bases). With 5 bases removed from V and 4 bases from J, the gap between germline ends came to 17 bases. CDR1 and CDR2 (germline): LNHDA, SQIVND (reference sequence). CDR3 length equals 15 residues. The CDR3 here is CASSSWAQGLYGYTF. The DNA of the CDR3 is TGTGCCAGTAGTTCCTGGGCCCAGGGTCTCTATGGCTACACCTTC.

The chain recombines TRBV18 with TRBJ2-5; no reliable D call. The germline V gene has CDR1 KGHSH and CDR2 LQKENI. Trimming stripped 2 bases from V and 5 bases from J, with 9 bases between. The CDR3 spans 13 residues. CDR3 sequence: CASSPETRETQYF. The CDR3 DNA reads TGTGCCAGCTCACCAGAGACGCGGGAGACCCAGTACTTC.

This chain joins TRBV28 and TRBJ1-2; weak D call: TRBD1 (6 bases). This CDR3 comprises 15 residues. Trimming took off 6 bases at V and 5 bases at J, with 19 bases between the two ends. Per the germline V gene, CDR1 is MDHEN and CDR2 is SYDVKM. CDR3 in DNA: TGTGCCAGCAGCCGTATACAGGGTTTGGGTTATGGCTACACCTTC. Translation: CASSRIQGLGYGYTF.

This clone was observed once. The chain is built from TRBV7-2 and TRBJ1-2; unclear D gene. The germline V gene encodes CDR1 SGHTA and CDR2 FQGNSA. This CDR3 contains 15 residues. Trimming took 1 base from V and 8 from J, leaving 17 bases between them. CDR3 protein: CASSLGRGRLGGYTF. The CDR3 DNA reads as TGTGCCAGCAGCTTAGGCAGAGGTCGCCTTGGGGGCTACACCTTC.

V usage is TRBV5-1 and J usage is TRBJ2-3, with a possible D match to TRBD2 (5 bases). The V end was cut by 4 bases, the J end by 6 bases, with 21 bases between. This CDR3 is built from 16 residues. The germline V gene has CDR1 SGHRS and CDR2 YFSETQ. The CDR3 sequence: CASSAGWTANTDTQYF. The CDR3 DNA sequence: TGCGCCAGCAGCGCTGGTTGGACTGCGAATACGGATACGCAGTATTTT.

V usage is TRBV5-6 and J usage is TRBJ1-3; 8 positions match TRBD1. The CDR3 length is 15 residues. Unmatched junction bases numbered 6, after V lost 4 bases and J lost 3 bases. The germline CDR1 and CDR2 sequences are SGHDT and YYEEEE. The CDR3 sequence is CASSPLGQGGNTIYF. CDR3 DNA sequence: TGTGCCAGCAGCCCCCTTGGACAGGGTGGAAACACCATATATTTT.

The chain has TRBV27 and TRBJ1-6; no firm D call. Germline values: CDR1 MNHEY, CDR2 SMNVEV (reference sequence). This CDR3 contains 15 residues. V was clipped by 4 bases and J by 0 bases, with 7 bases between them. The DNA for the CDR3 is TGTGCCAGCAGTTCAGGAGGCTCCTATAATTCACCCCTCCACTTT. This sequence encodes CASSSGGSYNSPLHF.

V usage is TRBV28 and J usage is TRBJ2-7, with D possibly TRBD2 on 7 matching bases. The CDR3 has 15 residues. The V end was cut by 5 bases, the J end by 3 bases, with 17 bases between. Germline V lookup: CDR1 MDHEN, CDR2 SYDVKM. CDR3 region: CASSPTGGGGYEQYF. In DNA, the CDR3 is TGTGCCAGCAGTCCAACCGGGGGAGGGGGCTACGAGCAGTACTTC.

Here the CDR3 reads CASSITGTAYTGELFF. The CDR3 nucleotides read TGCGCCAGCAGCATAACCGGGACTGCTTACACCGGGGAGCTGTTTTTT. V usage is TRBV5-1 and J usage is TRBJ2-2; a weak D match, TRBD2 (6 bases). The CDR3 extends over 16 amino acids. Trimming stripped 4 bases from V and 3 bases from J, with 16 bases between. The germline V gene encodes CDR1 SGHRS and CDR2 YFSETQ. Based on the CDR3 plus reference TRBV5-1 and TRBJ2-2, the full variable domain is KAGVTQTPRYLIKTRGQQVTLSCSPISGHRSVSWYQQTPGQGLQFLFEYFSETQRNKGNFPGRFSGRQFSNSRSEMNVSTLELGDSALYLCASSITGTAYTGELFFGEGSRLTVL.

The rearrangement uses TRBV19 and TRBJ2-3; 9 bases are a match to TRBD1. CDR3 length: 14 amino acids. Germline CDR1 is LNHDA and CDR2 is SQIVND (reference sequence). Unmatched junction bases numbered 6, after V lost 9 bases and J lost 2 bases. This CDR3 reads CASAGQGFTDTQYF. Written as DNA, the CDR3 is TGTGCCAGCGCGGGACAGGGATTCACAGATACGCAGTATTTT.